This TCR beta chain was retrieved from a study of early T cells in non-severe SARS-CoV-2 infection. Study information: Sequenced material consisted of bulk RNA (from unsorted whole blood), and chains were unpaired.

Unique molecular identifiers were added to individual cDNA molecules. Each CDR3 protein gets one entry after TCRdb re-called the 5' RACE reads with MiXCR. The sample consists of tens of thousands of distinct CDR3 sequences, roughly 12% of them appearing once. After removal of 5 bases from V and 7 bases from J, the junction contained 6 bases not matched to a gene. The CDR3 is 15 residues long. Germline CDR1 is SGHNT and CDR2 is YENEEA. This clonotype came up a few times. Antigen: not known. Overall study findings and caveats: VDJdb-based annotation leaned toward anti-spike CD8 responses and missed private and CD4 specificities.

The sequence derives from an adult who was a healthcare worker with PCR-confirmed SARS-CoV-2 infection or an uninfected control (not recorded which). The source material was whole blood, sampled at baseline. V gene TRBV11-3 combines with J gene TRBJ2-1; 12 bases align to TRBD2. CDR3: CASSLGLAGTNEQFF. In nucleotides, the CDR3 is TGTGCCAGCAGCCTAGGACTAGCGGGAACTAATGAGCAGTTCTTC. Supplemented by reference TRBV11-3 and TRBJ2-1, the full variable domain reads EAGVVQSPRYKIIEKKQPVAFWCNPISGHNTLYWYLQNLGQGPELLIRYENEEAVDDSQLPKDRFSAERLKGVDSTLKIQPAELGDSAVYLCASSLGLAGTNEQFFGPGTRLTVL.